The sequence of this T cell receptor beta chain was determined in a study of blood T cells in healthy people across ages (dated by TCRdb to between 2014 and 2016). For the wider study: Template switching captured roughly one uniquely barcoded TCR beta cDNA molecule per two T cells in model experiments. The study measured age-related changes in TCR beta repertoire diversity using deep sequencing normalized with unique cDNA molecular identifiers. The donors were split into four age groups: young (average roughly 15 years), middle-aged (around 37), aged (approximately 59) and long-lived (more than 80). To avoid experimental bias, donors of different ages were spread randomly across the sequencing lanes. The study analyzed two additional independent replicas of 1 million unique cDNA reads from the same blood draw for two donors, one aged 18 to 30 and one aged 80 or older.

The roughly 42 donors, aged about 6 to 95 years, were systemically healthy Caucasian individuals from Russia. Around 10 milliliters of peripheral blood were drawn from each donor into EDTA-treated Vacutainer tubes. Ficoll-Paque density-gradient centrifugation was used to isolate PBMCs, with at least 6.5 million per sample. Trizol reagent was used to extract total RNA from the PBMCs, yielding at least 5.5 micrograms per sample. Naive CD45RAhigh/CD27high T cell percentages were measured by flow cytometry on a PBMC aliquot from every donor. The CDR1 and CDR2 encoded by the germline V gene are SGHRS and YFSETQ. The CDR3 holds 15 amino acids from the cysteine to the phenylalanine. Only the CDR3 region is kept as DNA, spanning 45 bases read in frame from base 1. As to this clonotype: What this receptor recognizes is not known. Base qualities are not at hand, and no much larger clone is one base apart.

Library prep was done by 5' RACE. The sequencing machine was an Illumina HiSeq 2500. A second PCR of roughly 6 to 12 cycles was performed with a sample-barcoded 5' primer and a J-beta primer mix. A unique molecular identifier was introduced onto each TCR beta cDNA molecule by a template-switch 5' adaptor carrying 12 random nucleotides. Each sample yielded at least 3 million CDR3-containing paired-end reads. First-strand cDNA synthesis was performed from all RNA using the Mint cDNA synthesis kit, with priming by a TRBC-specific oligonucleotide. Following uracil-DNA glycosylase treatment, a first 18-cycle PCR with universal primers M1SS and BC2_uni_R was performed on all cDNA. As for the authors' bioinformatics: For normalization, 1 million high-quality reads were randomly selected from each sample, with every read carrying a distinct molecular identifier. Reads sharing molecular identifiers were discarded rather than binned into consensus sequences. CDR3 identification, clonotype clustering and error correction used MiTCR with a Q25 quality threshold and the strictest error-elimination algorithm. A nonparametric unseen species model using Euler transformation provided a lower-bound estimate of total TCR beta diversity. The public reads were quality trimmed at Q25 with fastp and then assembled into clones with MiXCR by TCRdb, keeping productive beta chains. When rows share a CDR3 protein, they turn into one entry using the most common DNA and genes. The V and J calls were not made by the authors but by TCRdb's processing. The table for this sample lists about 1.8 million distinct CDR3 sequences; around half of them were counted only once. 2% to 2.5% of the sample rests with the top ten.

Study-level results and caveats: Because the CMV infection status of the donors was unknown, age-related changes in expanded clonotypes may potentially have been confounded. Observed TCR beta diversity per million T cells fell roughly linearly with age, and a significant reduction was already apparent by age roughly 40. Bulk unsorted PBMC profiling prevented conclusive comparison of naive and antigen-experienced compartments. Compared with the aged group, the long-lived group had more naive CD4+ T cells, fewer expanded clones and increased TCR diversity, suggesting age selection. There was a strong correlation between observed TCR beta diversity and the percentage of naive T cells measured by flow cytometry. Estimates of total diversity based on one million sequenced T cells were considered lower bounds and underestimates.

The sample comprised blood. The sequence was obtained from a middle-aged woman in good health. The chain is assembled from TRBV5-1 and TRBJ2-7; possibly the D gene is TRBD1, per 5 matching bases. With the DNA end fitting TRBJ2-5 better, the J assignment may be wrong. The CDR3 reads CASTAIDRRRETQYF. The DNA sequence reads TGCGCCAGCACCGCCATAGACAGACGGCGAGAGACCCAGTACTTC.